The rows below give T cell receptor beta chains drawn from one sample of a study of siplizumab effects on memory and regulatory T cells. The protocol was immunoSEQ multiplex PCR, while the TCRdb copy is restricted to in-frame clones and leaves out a portion. The sample contains 100,000 or so clones, more than 85% of which appear only once. The sequenced material came from CD4+ T cells sorted from blood. These receptors all come from a human donor in good health. Some clones in this sample may be carry-over from other donors' samples. Each CDR3 is given with its conserved first and last residue. The order of the fields is CDR3 protein, CDR3 DNA, clone size, J gene, D gene, V gene. The D gene is left open where the match is weak. The size field is filled for only some rows; it gives once, few, many or a size class.

CDR3 protein: CASSTHDIEAEAFF
CDR3 DNA: TGTGCCAGCAGTACTCATGATATCGAGGCGGAAGCTTTCTTT
clone size: -
J gene: TRBJ1-1
D gene: -
V gene: TRBV6-5

CDR3 protein: CASSQVIGDNQPQHF
CDR3 DNA: TGTGCCAGCAGCCAAGTAATCGGGGACAATCAGCCCCAGCATTTT
clone size: -
J gene: TRBJ1-5
D gene: -
V gene: TRBV4-2

CDR3 protein: CASSYSRYSNQPQHF
CDR3 DNA: TGTGCCAGCAGTTACTCGAGATATAGCAATCAGCCCCAGCATTTT
clone size: -
J gene: TRBJ1-5
D gene: -
V gene: TRBV6-5

CDR3 protein: CASSPFRTRANVLTF
CDR3 DNA: TGTGCCAGCAGTCCGTTTAGAACTCGGGCCAACGTCCTGACTTTC
clone size: once
J gene: TRBJ2-6
D gene: -
V gene: TRBV28

CDR3 protein: CASKGGRGDYNEQFF
CDR3 DNA: TGTGCCAGCAAAGGCGGGAGGGGAGATTACAATGAGCAGTTCTTC
clone size: -
J gene: TRBJ2-1
D gene: TRBD2
V gene: TRBV2

CDR3 protein: CASSLDYHEQFF
CDR3 DNA: TGCGCCAGCAGCTTGGACTATCATGAGCAGTTCTTC
clone size: once
J gene: TRBJ2-1
D gene: -
V gene: TRBV5-1

CDR3 protein: CASSEFWDSPYEQYF
CDR3 DNA: TGCGCCAGCAGTGAATTTTGGGACAGCCCCTACGAGCAGTACTTC
clone size: -
J gene: TRBJ2-7
D gene: TRBD1
V gene: TRBV10-2

CDR3 protein: CASSLALVGTGELFF
CDR3 DNA: TGTGCCAGCAGCTTAGCACTAGTCGGCACCGGGGAGCTGTTTTTT
clone size: -
J gene: TRBJ2-2
D gene: -
V gene: TRBV7-9

CDR3 protein: CASSPESLSHEQYF
CDR3 DNA: TGTGCCAGCTCACCAGAGAGTTTATCCCACGAGCAGTACTTC
clone size: -
J gene: TRBJ2-7
D gene: -
V gene: TRBV18

CDR3 protein: CASTLSPQETQYF
CDR3 DNA: TGTGCCAGCACACTATCCCCCCAAGAGACCCAGTACTTC
clone size: -
J gene: TRBJ2-5
D gene: -
V gene: TRBV6-4

CDR3 protein: CASSLKPEGYGYTF
CDR3 DNA: TGTGCCAGCTCACTCAAACCTGAAGGCTATGGCTACACCTTC
clone size: -
J gene: TRBJ1-2
D gene: -
V gene: TRBV18

CDR3 protein: CASSLDGRLEAFF
CDR3 DNA: TGCGCCAGCAGCCTCGACGGCCGTCTGGAAGCTTTCTTT
clone size: -
J gene: TRBJ1-1
D gene: -
V gene: TRBV4-1

CDR3 protein: CSVSAGGGAYNEQFF
CDR3 DNA: TGCAGCGTTTCCGCGGGAGGGGGGGCCTACAATGAGCAGTTCTTC
clone size: -
J gene: TRBJ2-1
D gene: TRBD2
V gene: TRBV29-1

CDR3 protein: CASGATYEQYF
CDR3 DNA: TGTGCCAGCGGGGCGACCTACGAGCAGTACTTC
clone size: -
J gene: TRBJ2-7
D gene: -
V gene: TRBV14

CDR3 protein: CASSYGGSAAGELFF
CDR3 DNA: TGTGCCAGCAGTTACGGCGGGAGTGCGGCCGGGGAGCTGTTTTTT
clone size: -
J gene: TRBJ2-2
D gene: TRBD2
V gene: TRBV6-6

CDR3 protein: CASSRTSQETQYF
CDR3 DNA: TGTGCCAGCAGCCGGACTAGTCAAGAGACCCAGTACTTC
clone size: -
J gene: TRBJ2-5
D gene: TRBD2
V gene: TRBV7-2

CDR3 protein: CSVLTGVGTEAFF
CDR3 DNA: TGCAGCGTTCTTACAGGGGTGGGAACTGAAGCTTTCTTT
clone size: -
J gene: TRBJ1-1
D gene: TRBD1
V gene: TRBV29-1

CDR3 protein: CASSEQGAGYGYTF
CDR3 DNA: TGTGCCAGCAGTGAACAGGGGGCTGGGTATGGCTACACCTTC
clone size: -
J gene: TRBJ1-2
D gene: TRBD1
V gene: TRBV6-5

CDR3 protein: CASSYKTSGYSYEQYF
CDR3 DNA: TGTGCCAGCAGTTACAAAACTAGCGGGTACTCCTACGAGCAGTACTTC
clone size: -
J gene: TRBJ2-7
D gene: TRBD2
V gene: TRBV6-5

CDR3 protein: CASSQGLAGNNEQFF
CDR3 DNA: TGTGCCAGCAGCCAGGGACTAGCGGGAAACAATGAGCAGTTCTTC
clone size: -
J gene: TRBJ2-1
D gene: TRBD2
V gene: TRBV5-4

CDR3 protein: CASSDGGLAKNIQYF
CDR3 DNA: TGCGCCAGCAGTGACGGGGGCTTAGCCAAAAACATTCAGTACTTC
clone size: -
J gene: TRBJ2-4
D gene: -
V gene: TRBV10-1

CDR3 protein: CAGSLARDRSNYGYTF
CDR3 DNA: TGTGCCGGCAGCTTGGCCCGAGACAGATCTAACTATGGCTACACCTTC
clone size: -
J gene: TRBJ1-2
D gene: -
V gene: TRBV5-4

CDR3 protein: CAISATPQSGYTF
CDR3 DNA: TGTGCCATCAGTGCCACCCCCCAATCCGGCTACACCTTC
clone size: -
J gene: TRBJ1-2
D gene: -
V gene: TRBV10-3

CDR3 protein: CASSSGEGTDTQYF
CDR3 DNA: TGCGCCAGCAGCTCGGGGGAAGGCACAGATACGCAGTATTTT
clone size: -
J gene: TRBJ2-3
D gene: -
V gene: TRBV5-1

CDR3 protein: CASSLRGDTEAFF
CDR3 DNA: TGTGCCAGCAGCTTAAGGGGGGACACTGAAGCTTTCTTT
clone size: few
J gene: TRBJ1-1
D gene: -
V gene: TRBV7-3

CDR3 protein: CASSPQTSETSYEQYF
CDR3 DNA: TGCGCCAGCAGCCCACAAACTAGCGAGACCTCCTACGAGCAGTACTTC
clone size: -
J gene: TRBJ2-7
D gene: TRBD2
V gene: TRBV4-1

CDR3 protein: CASSSPGQPYNEQFF
CDR3 DNA: TGTGCCAGCAGCAGTCCGGGACAGCCCTACAATGAGCAGTTCTTC
clone size: -
J gene: TRBJ2-1
D gene: TRBD1
V gene: TRBV6-5

CDR3 protein: CASSFLGGMGAGNEKLFF
CDR3 DNA: TGTGCCAGCAGCTTCCTAGGCGGTATGGGGGCGGGTAATGAAAAACTGTTTTTT
clone size: -
J gene: TRBJ1-4
D gene: -
V gene: TRBV27

CDR3 protein: CASSQDRYGSPSYEQYF
CDR3 DNA: TGCGCCAGCAGCCAAGACAGATACGGGAGTCCAAGCTACGAGCAGTACTTC
clone size: -
J gene: TRBJ2-7
D gene: -
V gene: TRBV4-1

CDR3 protein: CASSYNSNYGYTF
CDR3 DNA: TGTGCCAGCAGTTACAACAGTAACTATGGCTACACCTTC
clone size: -
J gene: TRBJ1-2
D gene: -
V gene: TRBV6-6

CDR3 protein: CASNPPRTESKAFF
CDR3 DNA: TGTGCCAGCAATCCTCCCAGGACAGAGAGTAAAGCTTTCTTT
clone size: -
J gene: TRBJ1-1
D gene: -
V gene: TRBV7-9

CDR3 protein: CASSLMGSGTDTQYF
CDR3 DNA: TGCGCCAGCAGCTTGATGGGGTCAGGCACAGATACGCAGTATTTT
clone size: -
J gene: TRBJ2-3
D gene: -
V gene: TRBV5-1

CDR3 protein: CASTPLSGTGGIEAQYF
CDR3 DNA: TGTGCCAGTACCCCCCTATCCGGGACAGGGGGCATAGAAGCCCAGTACTTC
clone size: -
J gene: TRBJ2-5
D gene: TRBD1
V gene: TRBV19

CDR3 protein: CASSLAGGPRDTQYF
CDR3 DNA: TGTGCCAGCAGTTTAGCGGGAGGACCTAGGGATACGCAGTATTTT
clone size: few
J gene: TRBJ2-3
D gene: TRBD2
V gene: TRBV7-8

CDR3 protein: CSVGTTEAFF
CDR3 DNA: TGCAGCGTGGGGACAACTGAAGCTTTCTTT
clone size: few
J gene: TRBJ1-1
D gene: -
V gene: TRBV29-1

CDR3 protein: CASSAYAKHNEQFF
CDR3 DNA: TGTGCCAGCAGTGCCTACGCCAAGCACAATGAGCAGTTCTTC
clone size: -
J gene: TRBJ2-1
D gene: -
V gene: TRBV2

CDR3 protein: CASSEMWGAGNEQFF
CDR3 DNA: TGTGCCAGCAGTGAAATGTGGGGGGCGGGCAATGAGCAGTTCTTC
clone size: -
J gene: TRBJ2-1
D gene: -
V gene: TRBV6-1

CDR3 protein: CASSLTPGQGSGEGYNEQFF
CDR3 DNA: TGCGCCAGCAGCTTGACCCCGGGACAAGGGAGCGGGGAGGGCTACAATGAGCAGTTCTTC
clone size: -
J gene: TRBJ2-1
D gene: -
V gene: TRBV5-1

CDR3 protein: CASSSTSGKGIQYF
CDR3 DNA: TGTGCCAGCAGCTCGACTAGCGGGAAGGGCATTCAGTACTTC
clone size: -
J gene: TRBJ2-4
D gene: TRBD2
V gene: TRBV7-9

CDR3 protein: CASGSGTGPSSYEQYF
CDR3 DNA: TGTGCTAGTGGTTCAGGGACAGGACCCAGCTCCTACGAGCAGTACTTC
clone size: -
J gene: TRBJ2-7
D gene: TRBD1
V gene: TRBV12-5

CDR3 protein: CASSRTTQGVRTEAFF
CDR3 DNA: TGTGCCAGTAGTAGGACAACCCAGGGGGTGCGGACTGAAGCTTTCTTT
clone size: -
J gene: TRBJ1-1
D gene: TRBD1
V gene: TRBV19

CDR3 protein: CAISESGQVYGYTF
CDR3 DNA: TGTGCCATCAGTGAATCGGGACAGGTCTATGGCTACACCTTC
clone size: -
J gene: TRBJ1-2
D gene: TRBD1
V gene: TRBV10-3

CDR3 protein: CASSEALGAVGIQYF
CDR3 DNA: TGTGCCAGCAGTGAAGCGTTGGGGGCTGTTGGCATTCAGTACTTC
clone size: -
J gene: TRBJ2-4
D gene: -
V gene: TRBV6-1

CDR3 protein: CASSLAGGARYEQYF
CDR3 DNA: TGTGCCAGCAGCTTAGCGGGAGGCGCGCGATACGAGCAGTACTTC
clone size: -
J gene: TRBJ2-7
D gene: -
V gene: TRBV7-9

CDR3 protein: CASSLQGLAGSGANVLTF
CDR3 DNA: TGCGCCAGCAGCTTGCAAGGACTAGCGGGCTCTGGGGCCAACGTCCTGACTTTC
clone size: -
J gene: TRBJ2-6
D gene: TRBD2
V gene: TRBV5-1

CDR3 protein: CASSLMAEIDYEQYF
CDR3 DNA: TGTGCCAGCAGCTTAATGGCAGAGATAGACTACGAGCAGTACTTC
clone size: -
J gene: TRBJ2-7
D gene: -
V gene: TRBV7-3

CDR3 protein: CASSGWTSDNEQFF
CDR3 DNA: TGCGCCAGCAGTGGCTGGACTAGCGATAATGAGCAGTTCTTC
clone size: -
J gene: TRBJ2-1
D gene: TRBD2
V gene: TRBV10-2

CDR3 protein: CASSRETDYEQYF
CDR3 DNA: TGTGCCAGCAGCAGGGAGACAGACTACGAGCAGTACTTC
clone size: once
J gene: TRBJ2-7
D gene: -
V gene: TRBV5-7

CDR3 protein: CASSQTGVYEQYF
CDR3 DNA: TGCGCCAGCAGCCAAACAGGGGTCTACGAGCAGTACTTC
clone size: few
J gene: TRBJ2-7
D gene: TRBD1
V gene: TRBV4-1

CDR3 protein: CSVVAGGRTEAFF
CDR3 DNA: TGCAGCGTTGTAGCAGGGGGAAGGACTGAAGCTTTCTTT
clone size: -
J gene: TRBJ1-1
D gene: TRBD1
V gene: TRBV29-1